This T cell receptor beta chain comes out of a study of blood T cell repertoires in COVID-19. Background on the study: The cDNA or gDNA used as material had been derived from T cells, B-cell-depleted T cells, or PBMCs.

This CDR3 region has 13 residues. V lost 0 bases to trimming and J lost 11 bases; unmatched junction nucleotides: 5. From germline, CDR1 is SGHAT and CDR2 FQNNGV. Everyone who took part was roughly 18 to 89 years old, and they came from about 25 US areas. Clinical history reported by participants formed the basis on which cohorts were assigned. Authors' analysis steps: Using reference gene primer amplification, nucleated cell counts were estimated. Data came from immunoSEQ multiplex PCR; TCRdb stores just in-frame clones and leaves some out. Clone size and V and J calls were adopted from that table, with D and trimming inferred from the DNA. The sample lists fewer than 250,000 clones; approximately 86% were seen once.

The chain uses TRBV11-2 and TRBJ1-1, with TRBD1 matching 8 bases. Input material: PBMCs or T cells enriched from blood (not recorded which). This clonotype originated in a young woman with acute COVID-19. CDR3 in DNA: TGTGCCAGCAGCTTAGATCGGGACAGGATGGCTTTCTTT. As protein: CASSLDRDRMAFF.